This T cell receptor beta chain originates from a study of control samples from healthy donors and cancer patients. Germline V gene sequence: CDR1 SGHVS, CDR2 FNYEAQ. The CDR3 spans 16 residues. V shed 1 base and J 7 bases; nucleotides not matched to a gene: 7. Repertoires were generated with immunoSEQ multiplex PCR, while TCRdb's copy carries only in-frame clones and drops some. The sample contains just over 150,000 clones, over 90% of which appear only once. This clonotype was sampled from a man aged 45-65 years in good health. V is TRBV7-6 and J is TRBJ1-6; 7 bases are shared with TRBD1. The material sequenced was blood. CDR3 region: CASSLDRGGLNSPLHF. CDR3 coding DNA: TGTGCCAGCAGCTTAGACAGGGGTGGGCTGAATTCACCCCTCCACTTT.